This T cell receptor beta chain appears in the sequencing data of a study of Graves' ophthalmopathy and Graves' hyperthyroidism. Whole-study findings and limits: It was with 70.59% sensitivity and roughly 75% specificity that the model predicted ophthalmopathy progression.

This clonotype was recorded many times. Its cognate antigen is unknown. Amplified TCR beta CDR3 regions were obtained using RNA transcripts as template. HTBI primers primed a first-round RT-PCR, and a second-round multiplex PCR followed. In TCRdb, the multiplex PCR reads were re-called with MiXCR into one record per CDR3 protein. This table has about 400,000 distinct CDR3 sequences, around 16% appearing once. From germline, CDR1 is LNHDA and CDR2 SQIVND (reference sequence). The CDR3 consists of 15 residues. The V end was cut by 6 bases, the J end by 1 base, with 13 bases between. Exclusion covered patients with other autoimmune diseases or uncontrolled infections (as well as pregnancy or lactation). Diagnosis was based on clinical symptoms, serum thyroxine, TRAb, thyroid ultrasound and orbital computed tomography. The source of the PBMCs was less than 12 ml of fresh peripheral blood.

The sequence was collected from a young woman with Graves' ophthalmopathy. Input material: peripheral blood. V and J are TRBV19 and TRBJ1-5, with D possibly matching TRBD1 (6 bases). CDR3 loop: CASRTGTLSNQPQHF. Written as DNA, the CDR3 is TGTGCCAGTAGAACCGGGACACTGAGCAATCAGCCCCAGCATTTT.